This TCR beta chain originates from a study of regulatory T cells in long-lasting Graves disease. At the level of the study: Positive TSH receptor antibodies alongside over 5 years of antithyroid drugs were what marked Graves' disease as persistent.

This clonotype was counted many times. Documented time point: persistent/refractory GD, antithyroid drugs over 5 years with positive TRAb. The TCR library was made from RNA extracted from PBMCs. Criteria from the American Thyroid Association guidelines were applied to diagnose Graves' disease. Recruitment took place at an endocrinology department in Xi'an, China. The authors built TCR beta libraries using iRepertoire HTBI primers and Arm-PCR of CDR3 regions. TCRdb re-analysed the multiplex PCR reads in MiXCR, keeping a single row per CDR3 protein. Here the sample spans roughly 360,000 distinct CDR3 sequences, approximately 23% being singletons. The source is a woman in her forties with Graves disease. The input for sequencing was peripheral blood mononuclear cells (PBMCs), taken when the disease was refractory, from a patient treated with antithyroid drugs.

Here the CDR3 DNA reads TGTGCCAGCAGTGGGTCCACTGAAGCTTTCTTT. It specifies CASSGSTEAFF. The chain is built from TRBV27 and TRBJ1-1; D unresolved. CDR3 length: 11 amino acids. Trimming stripped 5 bases from V and 4 bases from J, with 5 bases between. The germline V gene encodes CDR1 MNHEY and CDR2 SMNVEV (reference sequence).